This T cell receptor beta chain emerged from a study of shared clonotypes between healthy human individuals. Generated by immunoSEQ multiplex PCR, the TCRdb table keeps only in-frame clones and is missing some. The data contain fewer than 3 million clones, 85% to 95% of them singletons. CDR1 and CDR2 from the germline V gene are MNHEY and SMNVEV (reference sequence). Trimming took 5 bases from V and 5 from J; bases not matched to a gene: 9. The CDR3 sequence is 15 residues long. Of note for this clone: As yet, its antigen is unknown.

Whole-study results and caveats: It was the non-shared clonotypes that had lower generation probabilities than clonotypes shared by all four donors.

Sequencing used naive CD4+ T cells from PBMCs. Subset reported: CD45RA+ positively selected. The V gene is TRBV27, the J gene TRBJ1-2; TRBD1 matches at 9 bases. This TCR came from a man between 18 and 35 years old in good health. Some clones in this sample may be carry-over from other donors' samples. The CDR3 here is CASSPSGQGWYGYTF. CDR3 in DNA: TGTGCCAGCAGTCCCTCCGGACAGGGGTGGTATGGCTACACCTTC.